These 12 T cell receptor beta chains originate from one sample sequenced in a study of PD-1 blockade in mismatch repair-deficient tumors. Assay: immunoSEQ multiplex PCR; the TCRdb copy retains only in-frame clones and omits some. The sample includes 30,000 to 40,000 clones, about 88% of them seen just once. The specimen was peripheral blood, collected about 80 weeks after starting pembrolizumab. The receptor source for this set is an adult with mismatch repair-deficient cancer.

The rearrangement uses TRBV27 and TRBJ2-7; 8 positions agree with TRBD1. The ends lost 5 bases at V and 1 base at J; junction bases unmatched: 4. This CDR3 is built from 14 residues. Germline V gene lookup returns CDR1 MNHEY and CDR2 SMNVEV (reference sequence). CDR3 nucleotide sequence: TGTGCCAGCAGTCGGGACAGGTGGTCCTACGAGCAGTACTTC. Its protein product is CASSRDRWSYEQYF.

V gene TRBV6-5 combines with J gene TRBJ2-7; TRBD2 is a possible D gene (5 bases). CDR1 is MNHEY, CDR2 SVGAGI, per germline. The CDR3 loop spans 11 amino acids. V shed 2 bases and J shed 7 bases, with 6 bases lying between them. The CDR3 here is CASSYGGEQYF. In DNA, the CDR3 is TGTGCCAGCAGTTACGGCGGGGAGCAGTACTTC.

This clone was seen only once. J is TRBJ2-3 and V is TRBV6-6; a possible D gene is TRBD2 (5 bases). CDR3 size: 16 residues. Trimming left V 0 bases short and J 0 bases short, with 10 bases between. The V gene's germline CDR1 is MNHNY and CDR2 SVGAGI (reference sequence). The CDR3 region has the DNA TGTGCCAGCAGTTACTCGGGGAGCACTAGCACAGATACGCAGTATTTT. It translates to CASSYSGSTSTDTQYF.

This chain links TRBV6-6 with TRBJ1-1, with D uncertain. Germline CDR1 and CDR2: MNHNY and SVGAGI (reference sequence). The CDR3 is 14 residues long. The V gene lost 5 bases and the J gene lost 2 bases, with 12 bases spanning the gap. CDR3 coding DNA: TGTGCCAGCAGTAGCAACGGCCTCAACACTGAAGCTTTCTTT. Translation: CASSSNGLNTEAFF.

The chain employs TRBV25-1 and TRBJ2-2; tentatively, D is TRBD2 (6 bases). V gave up 8 bases and J gave up 7 bases, with 14 bases separating them. CDR3 length: 13 residues. CDR1 is MGHDK, CDR2 SYGVNS, per germline. The chain's CDR3 is CASHSAGFGELFF. The CDR3 region has the DNA TGTGCCAGCCATTCTGCGGGGTTCGGGGAGCTGTTTTTT. Looking up the rest from reference TRBV25-1 and TRBJ2-2 gives the full variable domain: EADIYQTPRYLVIGTGKKITLECSQTMGHDKMYWYQQDPGMELHLIHYSYGVNSTEKGDLSSESTVSRIRTEHFPLTLESARPSHTSQYLCASHSAGFGELFFGEGSRLTVL.

This clone appeared once. The V call is TRBV27, the J call TRBJ2-1; the match to TRBD1 covers 8 bases. Germline CDR1 reads MNHEY; CDR2 reads SMNVEV (reference sequence). The CDR3 length is 14 residues. V dropped 5 bases and J dropped 2; count of bases not matched to a gene: 2. Here the CDR3 DNA reads TGTGCCAGCAGTATGACAGGGGCCTACAATGAGCAGTTCTTC. Amino acid sequence: CASSMTGAYNEQFF.

V and J are TRBV5-4 and TRBJ2-1; 7 bases match TRBD2. The germline gives CDR1 SGHNT, CDR2 YYREEE (reference sequence). The V and J ends lost 4 bases and 5 bases, in that order; junction bases with no gene match: 12. CDR3 length: 16 residues. The CDR3 loop reads CASSHRAGVFNNEQFF. CDR3 DNA: TGTGCCAGCAGCCACCGGGCGGGAGTGTTTAACAATGAGCAGTTCTTC.

The gene calls are TRBV19 and TRBJ1-3, with 7 bases fitting TRBD1. The junction had 8 bases not matched to a gene; V was cut back by 4 bases and J by 5 bases. The CDR3 is 15 residues long. In germline, CDR1 is LNHDA, CDR2 SQIVND (reference sequence). CDR3 protein: CASSTRQGTRNTIYF. In nucleotides, the CDR3 is TGTGCCAGTAGTACCCGACAGGGAACACGAAACACCATATATTTT.

Here the CDR3 DNA reads TGTGCCAGCAGCTTAGAGGACATCTCAGGAGAGACCCAGTACTTC. Protein: CASSLEDISGETQYF. V is TRBV7-8 and J is TRBJ2-5; perhaps TRBD1 as D (5 bases). Trimming stripped 1 base from V and 4 bases from J, with 13 bases between. The CDR3 runs to 15 residues. CDR1 and CDR2 (germline): SGHVS, FQNEAQ.

The chain employs TRBV7-9 and TRBJ2-7; D not certain. Trimming left V 3 bases short and J 2 bases short, with 11 bases between. The CDR3 is 14 residues long. CDR1 and CDR2 (germline): SEHNR, FQNEAQ (reference sequence). CDR3: CASSFIIPPYEQYF. The CDR3 DNA follows: TGTGCCAGCAGCTTTATTATCCCCCCCTACGAGCAGTACTTC.

The chain is built from TRBV5-4 and TRBJ2-7; 9 bases are a match to TRBD1. J was trimmed by 4 bases and V by 4 bases; bases with no gene match: 6. Germline CDR1 reads SGHNT; CDR2 reads YYREEE (reference sequence). The CDR3 is 14 residues long. The CDR3 nucleotides read TGTGCCAGCAGCCCTCGGACAGGGGATTACGAGCAGTACTTC. It yields the protein CASSPRTGDYEQYF.

The chain carries TRBV6-4 and TRBJ1-1, with a possible D match to TRBD1 (5 bases). Trimming left V 8 bases short and J 4 bases short, with 23 bases between. The CDR3 totals 16 residues. CDR1 MRHNA and CDR2 SNTAGT come from the germline V gene. For the CDR3, the DNA is TGTGCCAGCTGGCCGGGACTCAGGAGGGGTGGCACTGAAGCTTTCTTT. This translates into CASWPGLRRGGTEAFF.